These T cell receptor beta chains were read from a single sample in a study of prognosis after radiotherapy for stage I lung cancer. Each CDR3 protein gets one entry after TCRdb re-called the multiplex PCR reads with MiXCR. The repertoire holds 15,000 to 25,000 distinct CDR3 sequences, 26% seen once, with approximately 22% in the top ten. Source: PBMCs, taken before or after stereotactic body radiation therapy (not recorded which). The receptors were gathered from a donor at least 50 years old with non-small cell lung cancer. CDR3s include the opening cysteine and the closing phenylalanine or tryptophan. The D gene is left open where the match is weak. Only part of the rows carry a size: once, few, many, or a class if the clone is expanded.

clone size,V gene,J gene,D gene,CDR3 protein,CDR3 DNA
many,TRBV3-1,TRBJ2-3,NA,CASSQSWVADTQYF,TGTGCCAGCAGCCAATCTTGGGTGGCAGATACGCAGTATTTT
many,TRBV27,TRBJ2-7,NA,CASSSAGRWVAYEQYF,TGTGCCAGCAGTTCCGCGGGGCGATGGGTTGCCTACGAGCAGTACTTC
NA,TRBV6-1,TRBJ2-5,NA,CASSTRDIRTQETQYF,TGTGCCAGCAGTACCCGAGATATCCGGACCCAAGAGACCCAGTACTTC
many,TRBV4-1,TRBJ2-6,NA,CASSREAGRRGANVLTF,TGCGCCAGCAGCCGAGAGGCGGGGCGGCGCGGGGCCAACGTCCTGACTTTC
NA,TRBV6-2/TRBV6-3,TRBJ2-7,TRBD2,CASSSRLAGADEHYF,TGTGCCAGCAGCTCCAGATTAGCGGGAGCGGACGAGCATTACTTC
medium-sized,TRBV7-9,TRBJ2-1,TRBD2,CASSFSGGFSYNEQFF,TGTGCCAGCAGCTTTAGCGGGGGGTTCTCCTACAATGAGCAGTTCTTC
many,TRBV2,TRBJ1-4,NA,CASSRDKRNEKLFF,TGTGCCAGCAGTAGGGACAAACGAAATGAAAAACTGTTTTTT
many,TRBV6-2/TRBV6-3,TRBJ2-5,NA,CATFRGAGWKAQYF,TGTGCCACCTTCCGAGGCGCCGGGTGGAAGGCCCAGTACTTC
many,TRBV7-2,TRBJ2-7,NA,CASSLPARTYEQYF,TGTGCCAGCAGCTTACCGGCACGGACCTACGAGCAGTACTTC
many,TRBV6-1,TRBJ2-5,TRBD2,CASEPAGAGAQETQYF,TGTGCCAGCGAGCCTGCGGGAGCGGGTGCTCAAGAGACCCAGTACTTC
few,TRBV9,TRBJ2-4,NA,CASSESGLAKNIQYF,TGTGCCAGCAGCGAAAGCGGATTAGCCAAAAACATTCAGTACTTC
many,TRBV19,TRBJ1-2,NA,CASSIPGTPSYTF,TGTGCCAGTAGTATTCCCGGGACACCCAGCTACACCTTC
many,TRBV2,TRBJ2-7,TRBD1,CASKINSGGPYEQYF,TGTGCCAGCAAGATAAACTCAGGGGGCCCCTACGAGCAGTACTTC
many,TRBV11-2,TRBJ2-3,TRBD2,CASSLDRAGGRTQYF,TGTGCCAGCAGCTTAGACCGGGCGGGAGGGCGTACGCAGTATTTT
many,TRBV7-9,TRBJ1-1,TRBD1,CASSVTGGRTEAFF,TGTGCCAGCAGCGTTACAGGGGGCCGGACTGAAGCTTTCTTT
many,TRBV4-1,TRBJ2-3,TRBD2,CASSRLPPNGRAETDTQYF,TGCGCCAGCAGCCGCCTTCCCCCTAACGGGAGGGCCGAGACAGATACGCAGTATTTT
many,TRBV7-9,TRBJ2-7,NA,CASSLASGEYEQYF,TGTGCCAGCAGCTTAGCCAGTGGCGAATACGAGCAGTACTTC
NA,TRBV20-1,TRBJ2-5,TRBD2,CSARKIPGTSGSVGETQYF,TGCAGTGCTAGAAAGATACCGGGGACTAGCGGGAGTGTCGGAGAGACCCAGTACTTC
many,TRBV10-2,TRBJ2-7,NA,CASSESSAITEQYF,TGCGCCAGCAGTGAGTCGAGTGCGATCACGGAGCAGTACTTC
many,TRBV27,TRBJ2-1,NA,CASRVSESSYNEQFF,TGTGCCAGCAGAGTGAGCGAGAGCTCCTACAATGAGCAGTTCTTC
many,TRBV7-9,TRBJ2-3,NA,CASSFSSSTDTQYF,TGTGCCAGCAGCTTCAGTTCTAGCACAGATACGCAGTATTTT
many,TRBV7-9,TRBJ2-1,NA,CASSLAGGYNEQFF,TGTGCCAGCAGCTTAGCGGGCGGATACAATGAGCAGTTCTTC
many,TRBV28,TRBJ1-1,TRBD1,CASSQTDRAEAFF,TGTGCCAGCAGTCAAACAGACAGGGCTGAAGCTTTCTTT
NA,TRBV28,TRBJ2-7,TRBD2,CASSSSGSMGDYEQYF,TGTGCCAGCAGTTCTAGCGGGAGCATGGGTGACTACGAGCAGTACTTC
many,TRBV20-1,TRBJ2-7,TRBD2,CSARDQREGTYEQYF,TGCAGTGCTAGAGATCAGCGGGAGGGTACCTACGAGCAGTACTTC
many,TRBV5-1,TRBJ1-1,NA,CASSHVGDREAFF,TGCGCCAGCAGCCACGTAGGAGACAGGGAAGCTTTCTTT
many,TRBV6-9,TRBJ1-5,NA,CASSYERAPQHF,TGTGCCAGCAGTTACGAGAGGGCGCCCCAGCATTTT
many,TRBV20-1,TRBJ1-1,NA,CSALTSTEAFF,TGCAGTGCCCTGACTTCCACTGAAGCTTTCTTT
many,TRBV29-1,TRBJ1-3,NA,CSYRDGGNTIYF,TGCAGCTACCGGGACGGTGGAAACACCATATATTTT
many,TRBV7-2,TRBJ1-2,TRBD1,CASSRDRGQYYGYTF,TGTGCCAGCAGCAGAGACAGGGGACAGTACTATGGCTACACCTTC
many,TRBV6-1,TRBJ1-1,TRBD1,CASSLGRQGNTEAFF,TGTGCCAGCAGTCTGGGGAGACAGGGGAACACTGAAGCTTTCTTT
many,TRBV14,TRBJ2-2,TRBD2,CASSQALAGVGELFF,TGTGCCAGCAGCCAAGCTCTAGCGGGAGTCGGGGAGCTGTTTTTT
medium-sized,TRBV6-2/TRBV6-3,TRBJ2-1,TRBD1,CASSLGQDYNEQFF,TGTGCCAGCAGTTTAGGACAGGACTACAATGAGCAGTTCTTC
NA,TRBV12-3/TRBV12-4,TRBJ1-2,NA,CASRGYDYVYTF,TGTGCCAGCAGGGGGTACGACTATGTCTACACCTTC
many,TRBV12-5,TRBJ1-1,NA,CASGTGQATEAFF,TGTGCTAGTGGTACGGGACAAGCTACTGAAGCTTTCTTT
many,TRBV6-1,TRBJ2-1,TRBD2,CASSPGLAGGEEQFF,TGTGCCAGCAGTCCTGGACTAGCGGGAGGGGAAGAGCAGTTCTTC
many,TRBV19,TRBJ1-1,NA,CASSMQGSTEAFF,TGTGCCAGTAGTATGCAAGGGAGCACTGAAGCTTTCTTT
NA,TRBV7-9,TRBJ2-7,NA,CASSVSPGHGTYEQYF,TGTGCCAGCAGTGTATCTCCGGGACACGGGACCTACGAGCAGTACTTC
many,TRBV7-9,TRBJ2-2,TRBD2,CASSWTSGSAGELFF,TGTGCCAGCTCCTGGACTAGCGGGAGTGCCGGGGAGCTGTTTTTT
NA,TRBV3-1,TRBJ1-2,NA,CNSSDQGARGYTF,TGTAACAGCAGCGACCAAGGGGCGCGGGGCTACACCTTC
many,TRBV3-1,TRBJ2-2,TRBD1,CASSFLDRFTGELFF,TGTGCCAGCAGCTTTCTGGACAGGTTCACCGGGGAGCTGTTTTTT
many,TRBV29-1,TRBJ2-1,NA,CSVGLKGHEQFF,TGCAGCGTTGGTTTGAAAGGACATGAGCAGTTCTTC
NA,TRBV3-1,TRBJ2-6,NA,CASSLRAASGANVLTF,TGTGCCAGCAGCCTCAGGGCGGCGTCTGGGGCCAACGTCCTGACTTTC
NA,TRBV9,TRBJ2-3,TRBD1,CASSIQGEIGTDTQYF,TGTGCCAGCAGCATACAGGGGGAAATCGGCACAGATACGCAGTATTTT
many,TRBV28,TRBJ1-5,NA,CASSYTPRLSNQPQHF,TGTGCCAGCAGTTATACCCCCCGACTTAGCAATCAGCCCCAGCATTTT
many,TRBV15,TRBJ1-1,NA,CATSSPMNTEAFF,TGTGCCACCAGCAGCCCCATGAACACTGAAGCTTTCTTT
many,TRBV12-3/TRBV12-4,TRBJ2-2,TRBD2,CASSSAGGRTGELFF,TGTGCCAGCAGTAGCGCGGGAGGGCGCACCGGGGAGCTGTTTTTT
many,TRBV4-1,TRBJ2-2,NA,CASSQDYRGGELFF,TGCGCCAGCAGCCAAGATTATCGGGGGGGGGAGCTGTTTTTT
many,TRBV5-5,TRBJ2-7,TRBD1,CASSLWTGPYEQYF,TGTGCCAGCAGCTTATGGACAGGACCCTACGAGCAGTACTTC
many,TRBV19,TRBJ2-1,TRBD2,CASMDFGEGLFNEQFF,TGTGCCAGTATGGACTTCGGGGAGGGCCTTTTCAATGAGCAGTTCTTC
NA,TRBV6-1,TRBJ2-7,TRBD1,CASSRQGGSYELYF,TGTGCCAGCAGTAGACAGGGTGGGTCCTACGAGCTGTACTTC
many,TRBV20-1,TRBJ2-5,NA,CSAVLSGQETQYF,TGCAGTGCAGTTCTTTCGGGACAAGAGACCCAGTACTTC
many,TRBV15,TRBJ1-5,NA,CATSRPGDSNQPQHF,TGTGCCACCAGCAGACCGGGAGATAGCAATCAGCCCCAGCATTTT
medium-sized,TRBV6-4,TRBJ2-1,TRBD2,CASSDSGGRGYNEQFF,TGTGCCAGCAGTGACTCTGGCGGGAGGGGTTACAATGAGCAGTTCTTC
many,TRBV3-1,TRBJ2-5,NA,CASSQTVGVGPGETQYF,TGTGCCAGCAGCCAGACAGTGGGAGTGGGGCCAGGAGAGACCCAGTACTTC